The sequence of this T cell receptor beta chain was determined in a study of shared clonotypes between healthy human individuals. Over several immunoSEQ plates, each subset's genomic DNA was distributed in even portions. Clones were sequenced by immunoSEQ multiplex PCR, and TCRdb holds only the in-frame ones, with some missing. This table holds millions of clones, just over 90% found once. CD45RO negativity and positive selection for CCR7 defined naive CD8 cells, a population that excluded terminally differentiated effector memory CD45RA+ cells. Donors had no recently reported acute infections or vaccinations and were HIV-negative. A remark on this clone: The target antigen is unknown.

Study results and caveats: For sorted subsets, rarefaction showed incomplete sequencing despite large depth.

The CDR3 runs to 17 residues. Germline assignment: CDR1 SEHNR and CDR2 FQNEAQ (reference sequence). The trim removed 4 bases at V and 5 bases at J, leaving 15 bases unmatched. The chain carries TRBV7-9 and TRBJ2-7, with 9 bases that match TRBD2. The TCR was taken from a man between 18 and 35 years old in good health. Some clones in this sample may be carry-over from other donors' samples. Specimen: naive CD8+ T cells from PBMCs. In DNA, the CDR3 is TGTGCCAGCAGCTCTCCGGTGGCGGGAGGGCCTTTGAACGAGCAGTACTTC. Its translation: CASSSPVAGGPLNEQYF.